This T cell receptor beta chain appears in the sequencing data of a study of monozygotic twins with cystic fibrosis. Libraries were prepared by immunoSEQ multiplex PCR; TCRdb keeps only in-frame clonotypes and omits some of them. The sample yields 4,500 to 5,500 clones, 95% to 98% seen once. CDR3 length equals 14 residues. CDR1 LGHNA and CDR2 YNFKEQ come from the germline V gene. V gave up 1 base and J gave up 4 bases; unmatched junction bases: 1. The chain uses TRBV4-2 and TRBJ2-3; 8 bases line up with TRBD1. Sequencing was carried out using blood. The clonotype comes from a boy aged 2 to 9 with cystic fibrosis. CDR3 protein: CASSQGTGPDTQYF. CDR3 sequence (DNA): TGTGCCAGCAGCCAAGGGACAGGGCCAGATACGCAGTATTTT.